The rows below give T cell receptor beta chains drawn from one sample of a study of blood T cell repertoires in COVID-19. TCRdb keeps only in-frame clones here, not all; method: immunoSEQ multiplex PCR. Of fewer than 350,000 clones in the sample, approximately 80% were seen once. Sequencing used peripheral blood. The receptor source for this set is a woman aged 55-70 years with active or convalescent COVID-19. The CDR3 runs from the conserved cysteine through the conserved F or W. The order of the fields is D gene, V gene, clone size, J gene, CDR3 DNA, CDR3 protein. A D gene is named only where the DNA matches it firmly. Where a row states a size, it is once, few, many or the class of an expanded clone; other rows omit it.

D gene: TRBD2; V gene: TRBV2; clone size: -; J gene: TRBJ2-7; CDR3 DNA: TGTGCCAGCAGAGTAGCGGGCTCGAGCTCCTACGAGCAGTACTTC; CDR3 protein: CASRVAGSSSYEQYF
D gene: TRBD1; V gene: TRBV27; clone size: -; J gene: TRBJ2-1; CDR3 DNA: TGTGCCAGCAGTTTAGACAGGGTCATCAATGAGCAGTTCTTC; CDR3 protein: CASSLDRVINEQFF
D gene: -; V gene: TRBV7-2; clone size: -; J gene: TRBJ1-4; CDR3 DNA: TGTGCCAGCAGCCCAATGGGACCGGGACTGAGGGAAGAAAAACTGTTTTTT; CDR3 protein: CASSPMGPGLREEKLFF
D gene: -; V gene: TRBV9; clone size: -; J gene: TRBJ1-1; CDR3 DNA: TGTGCCAGCAGCGTAGTAGGGGTCCGGGGGGGCGACGCGGAAGCTTTCTTT; CDR3 protein: CASSVVGVRGGDAEAFF
D gene: -; V gene: TRBV5-1; clone size: few; J gene: TRBJ2-5; CDR3 DNA: TGCGCCAGCAGCTTTACCAGGGGTGAGACCCAGTACTTC; CDR3 protein: CASSFTRGETQYF
D gene: TRBD1; V gene: TRBV7-2; clone size: once; J gene: TRBJ2-7; CDR3 DNA: TGTGCCAGCAGCTTAGAGACCCCCCCGGGACAGGGTAGCTCCTACGAGCAGTACTTC; CDR3 protein: CASSLETPPGQGSSYEQYF
D gene: TRBD2; V gene: TRBV6-5; clone size: -; J gene: TRBJ2-5; CDR3 DNA: TGTGCCAGCAACAGACTAGCGGGGGGCAAAGAGACCCAGTACTTC; CDR3 protein: CASNRLAGGKETQYF
D gene: -; V gene: TRBV5-1; clone size: -; J gene: TRBJ2-7; CDR3 DNA: TGCGCCAGCAGTTATATCGCCGGGGACTCCTACGAGCAGTACTTC; CDR3 protein: CASSYIAGDSYEQYF
D gene: -; V gene: TRBV19; clone size: -; J gene: TRBJ2-3; CDR3 DNA: TGTGCCAGTAGTCCCCAGGACTTCACAGATACGCAGTATTTT; CDR3 protein: CASSPQDFTDTQYF
D gene: -; V gene: TRBV5-1; clone size: -; J gene: TRBJ2-3; CDR3 DNA: TGCGCCAGCAGCTCGCTGACAGGAGACACAGATACGCAGTATTTT; CDR3 protein: CASSSLTGDTDTQYF
D gene: TRBD1; V gene: TRBV7-2; clone size: few; J gene: TRBJ1-4; CDR3 DNA: TGTGCCAGCAGCCACTGGACAGGGCTCGATGAAAAACTGTTTTTT; CDR3 protein: CASSHWTGLDEKLFF
D gene: -; V gene: TRBV18; clone size: once; J gene: TRBJ1-1; CDR3 DNA: TGTGCCAGCTCACAATTCGTCGAAGGGCGGGAGGACACTGAAGCTTTCTTT; CDR3 protein: CASSQFVEGREDTEAFF
D gene: -; V gene: TRBV9; clone size: -; J gene: TRBJ1-6; CDR3 DNA: TGTGCCAGCAGCGTAGGCGGGGGGGGTCCGATGGGTACTTCACCCCTCCACTTT; CDR3 protein: CASSVGGGGPMGTSPLHF
D gene: TRBD2; V gene: TRBV10-1; clone size: few; J gene: TRBJ2-1; CDR3 DNA: TGCGCCAGCAGTGATCTGGGACTAGCCCATAACAATGAGCAGTTCTTC; CDR3 protein: CASSDLGLAHNNEQFF
D gene: -; V gene: TRBV10-3; clone size: -; J gene: TRBJ1-6; CDR3 DNA: TGTGCCATCATTCGCGGGAAACAGGACTCCTATAATTCACCCCTCCACTTT; CDR3 protein: CAIIRGKQDSYNSPLHF
D gene: TRBD2; V gene: TRBV2; clone size: once; J gene: TRBJ2-1; CDR3 DNA: TGTGCCAGCAGTACGAAGCTAGCGGGGGCCAGGAGCTCCTACAATGAGCAGTTCTTC; CDR3 protein: CASSTKLAGARSSYNEQFF
D gene: -; V gene: TRBV29-1; clone size: -; J gene: TRBJ1-2; CDR3 DNA: TGCAGCGTCGAGGGGAAGGGGGTCAACTATGGCTACACCTTC; CDR3 protein: CSVEGKGVNYGYTF
D gene: TRBD1; V gene: TRBV2; clone size: -; J gene: TRBJ1-1; CDR3 DNA: TGTGCCAGCAGCGAACGTTACAGGGGATCGGAAGAGGGGTTCACTGAAGCTTTCTTT; CDR3 protein: CASSERYRGSEEGFTEAFF
D gene: -; V gene: TRBV30; clone size: -; J gene: TRBJ1-3; CDR3 DNA: TGTGCCTGGAGTGTGTCGAACACCATATATTTT; CDR3 protein: CAWSVSNTIYF
D gene: -; V gene: TRBV6-5; clone size: -; J gene: TRBJ1-3; CDR3 DNA: TGTGCCAGCTGTCGGGGTGAAGGAAACACCATATATTTT; CDR3 protein: CASCRGEGNTIYF
D gene: -; V gene: TRBV7-2; clone size: -; J gene: TRBJ1-2; CDR3 DNA: TGTGCCAGCAGCCCCTTCTCAGGGGAAGCTAACTATGGCTACACCTTC; CDR3 protein: CASSPFSGEANYGYTF
D gene: -; V gene: TRBV30; clone size: once; J gene: TRBJ1-2; CDR3 DNA: TGTGCCTGGAGTGTACTAGGGTCCGATGGCTACACCTTC; CDR3 protein: CAWSVLGSDGYTF
D gene: TRBD2; V gene: TRBV11-2; clone size: few; J gene: TRBJ2-3; CDR3 DNA: TGTGCCAGCAGCCCCCGCGCGGGGGGCACAGATACGCAGTATTTT; CDR3 protein: CASSPRAGGTDTQYF
D gene: -; V gene: TRBV21-1; clone size: -; J gene: TRBJ1-4; CDR3 DNA: TGTGCCAGCAGCACAGGGACACTTAACGGCTCAAGGGGGCAAACTAATGAAAAACTGTTTTTT; CDR3 protein: CASSTGTLNGSRGQTNEKLFF
D gene: -; V gene: TRBV4-1; clone size: -; J gene: TRBJ1-1; CDR3 DNA: TGCGCCAGCAGCCAAGATCCGGGACAAAACACTGAAGCTTTCTTT; CDR3 protein: CASSQDPGQNTEAFF
D gene: -; V gene: TRBV5-4; clone size: -; J gene: TRBJ2-2; CDR3 DNA: TGTGCCAGCAGCTTGTATGGGGCCCACACCGGGGAGCTGTTTTTT; CDR3 protein: CASSLYGAHTGELFF
D gene: -; V gene: TRBV7-2; clone size: few; J gene: TRBJ2-7; CDR3 DNA: TGTGCCAGCAGCGGCAGCTACGAGCAGTACTTC; CDR3 protein: CASSGSYEQYF
D gene: TRBD2; V gene: TRBV19; clone size: -; J gene: TRBJ2-2; CDR3 DNA: TGTGCCAGTAGCAAGGGGACTAGCGGGGGGACCGGGGAGCTGTTTTTT; CDR3 protein: CASSKGTSGGTGELFF
D gene: TRBD1; V gene: TRBV5-4; clone size: -; J gene: TRBJ2-1; CDR3 DNA: TGTGCCAGCAACGAAGAGGGACAGTACAATGAGCAGTTCTTC; CDR3 protein: CASNEEGQYNEQFF
D gene: -; V gene: TRBV19; clone size: -; J gene: TRBJ1-2; CDR3 DNA: TGTGCCAGTAGTAACACCTTCCGACAGCCAGCTAACTATGGCTACACCTTC; CDR3 protein: CASSNTFRQPANYGYTF
D gene: -; V gene: TRBV3-1/TRBV3-2; clone size: -; J gene: TRBJ2-7; CDR3 DNA: TGTGCCAGCAGCCAGGGGACACAACCCTACTACGAGCAGTACTTC; CDR3 protein: CASSQGTQPYYEQYF
D gene: TRBD1; V gene: TRBV9; clone size: -; J gene: TRBJ2-3; CDR3 DNA: TGTGCCAGCAGCGAGGGGGACAGGGTGATAGATACGCAGTATTTT; CDR3 protein: CASSEGDRVIDTQYF
D gene: TRBD1; V gene: TRBV29-1; clone size: -; J gene: TRBJ1-4; CDR3 DNA: TGCAGCGCCCAGGGACAGGGAACTAATGAAAAACTGTTTTTT; CDR3 protein: CSAQGQGTNEKLFF
D gene: -; V gene: TRBV6-5; clone size: -; J gene: TRBJ2-7; CDR3 DNA: TGTGCCAGCACTTCGCTACAGGGTCGAGAGCAGTACTTC; CDR3 protein: CASTSLQGREQYF
D gene: TRBD1; V gene: TRBV6-5; clone size: -; J gene: TRBJ2-7; CDR3 DNA: TGTGCCAGCAGCCCCGACAGGGGCTACGAGCAGTACTTC; CDR3 protein: CASSPDRGYEQYF
D gene: -; V gene: TRBV6-2/TRBV6-3; clone size: -; J gene: TRBJ2-5; CDR3 DNA: TGTGCCAGCAGTTACCGCCCAGGGGCGGTAGTGGGAAAGACCCAGTACTTC; CDR3 protein: CASSYRPGAVVGKTQYF
D gene: TRBD2; V gene: TRBV2; clone size: -; J gene: TRBJ2-7; CDR3 DNA: TGTGCCAGCATCAACGGGGGGGCTTACGAGCAGTACTTC; CDR3 protein: CASINGGAYEQYF
D gene: -; V gene: TRBV27; clone size: -; J gene: TRBJ2-1; CDR3 DNA: TGTGCCAGTAGAAAGGGGTTTGAGCAGTTCTTC; CDR3 protein: CASRKGFEQFF